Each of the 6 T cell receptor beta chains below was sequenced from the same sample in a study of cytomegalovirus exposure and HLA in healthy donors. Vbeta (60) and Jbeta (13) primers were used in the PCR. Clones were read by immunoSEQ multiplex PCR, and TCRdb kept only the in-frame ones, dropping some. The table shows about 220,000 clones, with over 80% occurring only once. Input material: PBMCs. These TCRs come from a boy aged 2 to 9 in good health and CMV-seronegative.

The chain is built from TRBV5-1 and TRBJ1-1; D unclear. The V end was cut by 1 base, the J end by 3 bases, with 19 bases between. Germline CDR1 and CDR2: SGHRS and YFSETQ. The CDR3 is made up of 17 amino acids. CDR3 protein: CASSLSGVGQLDTEAFF. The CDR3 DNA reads TGCGCCAGCAGCTTGAGCGGGGTAGGCCAGCTAGACACTGAAGCTTTCTTT.

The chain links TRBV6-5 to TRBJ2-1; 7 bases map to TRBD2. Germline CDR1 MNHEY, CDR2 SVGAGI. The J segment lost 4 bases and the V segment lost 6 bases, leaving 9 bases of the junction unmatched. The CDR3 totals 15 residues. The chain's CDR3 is CASSLGDYKYNEQFF. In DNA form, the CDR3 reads TGTGCCAGCAGCCTAGGGGACTACAAATACAATGAGCAGTTCTTC.

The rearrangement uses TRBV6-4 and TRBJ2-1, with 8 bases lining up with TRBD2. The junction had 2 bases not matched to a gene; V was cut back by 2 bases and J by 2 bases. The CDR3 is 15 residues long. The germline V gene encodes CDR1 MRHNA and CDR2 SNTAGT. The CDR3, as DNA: TGTGCCAGCAGTGACGGCGGGGGGCCCTACAATGAGCAGTTCTTC. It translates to CASSDGGGPYNEQFF.

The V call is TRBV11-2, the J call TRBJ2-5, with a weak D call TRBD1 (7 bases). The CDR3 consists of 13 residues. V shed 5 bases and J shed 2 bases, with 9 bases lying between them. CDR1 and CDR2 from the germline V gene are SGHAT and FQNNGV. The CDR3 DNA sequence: TGTGCCAGCAGCGCGGGACAGCAAGAGACCCAGTACTTC. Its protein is CASSAGQQETQYF.

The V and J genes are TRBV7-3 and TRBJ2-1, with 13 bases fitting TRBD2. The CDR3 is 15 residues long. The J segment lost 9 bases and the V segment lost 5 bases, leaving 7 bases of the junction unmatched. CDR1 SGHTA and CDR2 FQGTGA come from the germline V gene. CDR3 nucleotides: TGTGCCAGCAGCCCCCGACTAGCGGGGGGCCGTGAGCAGTTCTTC. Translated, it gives CASSPRLAGGREQFF. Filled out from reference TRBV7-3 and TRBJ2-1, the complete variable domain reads GAGVSQTPSNKVTEKGKYVELRCDPISGHTALYWYRQSLGQGPEFLIYFQGTGAADDSGLPNDRFFAVRPEGSVSTLKIQRTERGDSAVYLCASSPRLAGGREQFFGPGTRLTVL.

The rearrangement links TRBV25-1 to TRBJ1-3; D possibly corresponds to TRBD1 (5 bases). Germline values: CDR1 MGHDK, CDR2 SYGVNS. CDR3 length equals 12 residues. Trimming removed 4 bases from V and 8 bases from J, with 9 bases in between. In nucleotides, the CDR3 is TGTGCCAGCAGTGGGGGAGGGGACACCATATATTTT. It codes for CASSGGGDTIYF.